This entry lists 31 T cell receptor beta chains sequenced from one sample in a study of blood T cell repertoires in COVID-19. Clones were sequenced by immunoSEQ multiplex PCR, and TCRdb holds only the in-frame ones, with some missing. This table holds roughly 150,000 clones, around four fifths found once. Sequencing was carried out using peripheral blood. Receptors originate from a woman older than 75 with COVID-19, enrolled during active disease.

This chain uses TRBV7-9 with TRBJ2-1; D call uncertain. V was trimmed by 7 bases and J by 3 bases, leaving 13 bases between them. The CDR3 runs 14 residues. Germline V CDR1 and CDR2: SEHNR, FQNEAQ (reference sequence). Written as DNA, the CDR3 is TGTGCCAGCATGGGCCAGATTAACTACAATGAGCAGTTCTTC. Encoded protein: CASMGQINYNEQFF.

J is TRBJ2-7 and V is TRBV4-1; the match to TRBD2 covers 11 bases. Germline trimming cut 2 bases from V and 0 bases from J; bases unmatched to any gene: 15. Germline assignment: CDR1 MGHRA and CDR2 YSYEKL. The CDR3 covers 20 residues. CDR3 amino acids: CASSQHLESSGGISSYEQYF. CDR3 nucleotides: TGCGCCAGCAGCCAACACCTTGAATCTAGCGGGGGGATCAGCTCCTACGAGCAGTACTTC.

This sequence joins TRBV9 and TRBJ1-2; 7 bases line up with TRBD1. V trimming: 4 bases; J trimming: 7 bases; junction bases outside the gene matches: 13. Germline CDR1 reads SGDLS; CDR2 reads YYNGEE. The CDR3 consists of 15 residues. The CDR3 DNA reads as TGTGCCAGCAGCAGATCCGACAGGGATACGCGTGGCTACACCTTC. Amino acid sequence: CASSRSDRDTRGYTF.

In nucleotides, the CDR3 is TGTGCCAGCAGCTTGAAGGACAGGATGAATGAAAAACTGTTTTTT. It specifies CASSLKDRMNEKLFF. The rearrangement uses TRBV5-4 and TRBJ1-4; 7 bases match TRBD1. The CDR3 runs 15 residues. Germline loops: CDR1 SGHNT, CDR2 YYREEE (reference sequence). With V trimmed by 1 base and J by 5 bases, 5 bases remained unmatched.

The rearrangement links TRBV5-6 to TRBJ1-5; TRBD1 matches at 9 bases. The CDR3 runs 18 residues. V lost 3 bases to trimming and J lost 2 bases; unmatched junction nucleotides: 12. Germline CDR1 SGHDT, CDR2 YYEEEE. Here the CDR3 DNA reads TGTGCCAGCAGCTACGGGATGGGACAGGGCGTGGGCAATCAGCCCCAGCATTTT. Protein: CASSYGMGQGVGNQPQHF.

This chain links TRBV2 with TRBJ2-7; maybe TRBD2 (5 bases). The germline V gene encodes CDR1 SNHLY and CDR2 FYNNEI. V was cut by 5 bases and J by 3 bases, with 14 bases left in between. CDR3 size: 14 residues. DNA for the CDR3: TGTGCCAGCAGTTATACCGCCGAGGGCTACGAGCAGTACTTC. Translated: CASSYTAEGYEQYF.

This clone was counted between two and nine times. This chain joins TRBV3-1 (or the pseudogene TRBV3-2) and TRBJ2-2; 13 bases line up with TRBD2. The V gene's germline CDR1 is LGHDT and CDR2 YNNKEL (reference sequence). The CDR3 length is 16 residues. The V gene end was trimmed by 4 bases and the J gene end by 7 bases; junction bases not matched to a gene: 6. CDR3 sequence (DNA): TGTGCCAGCAGCCCTCAGACTAGCGGGGGGCTCGGGGAGCTGTTTTTT. Its translation is CASSPQTSGGLGELFF.

The sample holds one count of this clone. The J gene is TRBJ2-6, the V gene TRBV19; 10 nucleotides match TRBD1. Per germline, CDR1 LNHDA and CDR2 SQIVND (reference sequence). CDR3 length: 17 amino acids. Trimming at V came to 8 bases and at J to 4 bases, leaving 11 bases not matched to a gene. CDR3 protein: CASCHRQGATGANVLTF. CDR3 DNA: TGTGCCAGTTGTCACCGACAGGGGGCAACGGGGGCCAACGTCCTGACTTTC.

This chain links TRBV5-8 with TRBJ2-3; D is possibly TRBD2 (7 bases). Germline V gene sequence: CDR1 SGHTS, CDR2 YDEGEE. This CDR3 comprises 14 residues. Trimming cost V 3 bases and J 4 bases, with 12 bases left between them. The CDR3, as DNA: TGTGCCAGCAGCTCGAGGGGGGGACCAGATACGCAGTATTTT. Amino acids: CASSSRGGPDTQYF.

The rearrangement uses TRBV2 and TRBJ1-3; D uncertain. Germline V gene lookup returns CDR1 SNHLY and CDR2 FYNNEI. The CDR3 sequence is 14 residues long. Trimming removed 0 bases at V and 0 bases at J, with 3 bases between. The CDR3 region is CASSEASSGNTIYF. CDR3 bases: TGTGCCAGCAGTGAAGCCTCCTCTGGAAACACCATATATTTT.

V usage is TRBV3-1 (or the pseudogene TRBV3-2) and J usage is TRBJ2-1; no reliable D call. CDR1 and CDR2 (germline): LGHDT, YNNKEL (reference sequence). The CDR3 runs 13 residues. The V end was cut by 0 bases, the J end by 10 bases, with 10 bases between. Here the CDR3 DNA reads TGTGCCAGCAGCCAAGATTTTGCGCGGGAGCAGTTCTTC. Translated: CASSQDFAREQFF.

This clone came up once. The chain recombines TRBV19 with TRBJ1-1, with 9 bases aligning to TRBD1. The CDR3 length is 14 residues. The germline V gene encodes CDR1 LNHDA and CDR2 SQIVND (reference sequence). J was trimmed by 1 base and V by 6 bases; bases with no gene match: 3. CDR3 sequence reads: CASRMGQGNTEAFF. CDR3 nucleotides: TGTGCCAGTAGGATGGGACAGGGGAACACTGAAGCTTTCTTT.

The chain recombines TRBV18 with TRBJ1-5; maybe TRBD1 (6 bases). This CDR3 is 17 amino acids long. CDR1 is KGHSH, CDR2 LQKENI, per germline. V was cut by 6 bases and J by 0 bases, with 18 bases left in between. The CDR3 reads CASSRRQATYSNQPQHF. DNA of the CDR3: TGTGCCAGCTCCCGGAGACAGGCTACTTATAGCAATCAGCCCCAGCATTTT. Complete variable domain (other parts from reference TRBV18 and TRBJ1-5): NAGVMQNPRHLVRRRGQEARLRCSPMKGHSHVYWYRQLPEEGLKFMVYLQKENIIDESGMPKERFSAEFPKEGPSILRIQQVVRGDSAAYFCASSRRQATYSNQPQHFGDGTRLSIL.

The V call is TRBV3-1 (or the pseudogene TRBV3-2), the J call TRBJ1-2; no definite D call. Trimming stripped 3 bases from V and 6 bases from J, with 14 bases between. This CDR3 is 14 amino acids long. Per germline, CDR1 LGHDT and CDR2 YNNKEL (reference sequence). CDR3 in DNA: TGTGCCAGCAGCCATGGTATCTGGGGAGATGGCTACACCTTC. Its translation: CASSHGIWGDGYTF.

This clone appeared once. The DNA for the CDR3 is TGTGCCAGCAGCGTGGGACAGGGGCCTAATGAAAAACTGTTTTTT. It encodes CASSVGQGPNEKLFF. The chain links TRBV5-4 to TRBJ1-4; the match to TRBD1 covers 10 bases. Per germline, CDR1 SGHNT and CDR2 YYREEE (reference sequence). V trimming: 4 bases; J trimming: 3 bases; junction bases outside the gene matches: 3. The length of the CDR3 is 15 residues.

In its sample, this clone was seen once. The chain links TRBV14 to TRBJ2-7, with 7 positions matching TRBD2. This CDR3 has 14 amino acids. CDR1 and CDR2 (germline): SGHDN, FVKESK. V trimming: 2 bases; J trimming: 9 bases; junction bases outside the gene matches: 10. CDR3 coding DNA: TGTGCCAGCAGCCAATCGTGGGGGGGGAGCGGGCAGTACTTC. Amino acid sequence: CASSQSWGGSGQYF.

V is TRBV28 and J is TRBJ1-3; TRBD1 aligns across 7 bases. The CDR3 covers 16 residues. V was clipped by 6 bases and J by 4 bases; unmatched bases: 12. Germline-derived CDR1 and CDR2 are MDHEN and SYDVKM. The CDR3 region is CASRPTGSVWGNTIYF. The CDR3 DNA follows: TGTGCCAGCAGGCCGACAGGGTCTGTTTGGGGAAACACCATATATTTT.

This chain connects TRBV7-3 to TRBJ2-1, with 8 bases matching TRBD1. This CDR3 region has 15 residues. The junction had 4 bases not matched to a gene; V was cut back by 1 base and J by 5 bases. Germline-derived CDR1 and CDR2 are SGHTA and FQGTGA. The CDR3 DNA sequence: TGTGCCAGCAGCTTAAGACAGGGGTTAAACAATGAGCAGTTCTTC. Translated: CASSLRQGLNNEQFF.

The rearrangement links TRBV28 to TRBJ2-1, with 10 bases that match TRBD1. Germline V gene sequence: CDR1 MDHEN, CDR2 SYDVKM. The CDR3 is 17 amino acids. With 1 base clipped from V and 7 bases from J, the junction kept 10 bases outside the gene matches. DNA of the CDR3: TGTGCCAGCAGTTTATTGGGAGGACAGGGGGTGGTTAATGAGCAGTTCTTC. Protein product: CASSLLGGQGVVNEQFF.

The rearrangement uses TRBV28 and TRBJ1-3, with 7 bases matching TRBD1. CDR3 length: 15 amino acids. Germline CDR1 is MDHEN and CDR2 is SYDVKM. J gave up 3 bases and V 6 bases, and 8 bases lay outside the gene matches. DNA of the CDR3: TGTGCCAGCAGAGCCGGGACAGTCTATGGAAACACCATATATTTT. It specifies CASRAGTVYGNTIYF.

The chain couples TRBV5-1 to TRBJ2-5; 8 bases match TRBD2. The CDR3 totals 15 residues. Germline V gene sequence: CDR1 SGHRS, CDR2 YFSETQ. Trimming took 4 bases from V and 5 from J; bases not matched to a gene: 10. CDR3 region: CASSEGGGLGETQYF. CDR3 DNA sequence: TGCGCCAGCAGCGAAGGCGGGGGGCTGGGGGAGACCCAGTACTTC.

This sequence joins TRBV18 and TRBJ2-5, with D perhaps TRBD1 (6 bases). Trimming left V 3 bases short and J 5 bases short, with 10 bases between. The CDR3 is made up of 13 amino acids. Germline values: CDR1 KGHSH, CDR2 LQKENI. The CDR3 reads CASSPGQFETQYF. CDR3 sequence (DNA): TGTGCCAGCTCACCCGGACAGTTCGAGACCCAGTACTTC.

This clone has a single count. The chain has TRBV2 and TRBJ2-3, with 9 bases lining up with TRBD1. Germline loops: CDR1 SNHLY, CDR2 FYNNEI. Trimming cost V 5 bases and J 4 bases; bases outside gene matches: 4. CDR3 length: 14 residues. CDR3 residues: CASSLQGASDTQYF. In DNA, the CDR3 is TGTGCCAGCAGTTTACAGGGGGCTTCAGATACGCAGTATTTT.

The CDR3 loop reads CASSGRGDSTDTQYF. The CDR3 region has the DNA TGTGCCAGCAGCGGACGGGGGGATAGCACAGATACGCAGTATTTT. The chain joins TRBV5-8 to TRBJ2-3; 7 positions agree with TRBD2. This CDR3 comprises 15 residues. Germline V gene sequence: CDR1 SGHTS, CDR2 YDEGEE. Losses at the gene ends were 4 bases for V and 0 bases for J; bases not matched to a gene: 5.

This chain joins TRBV7-5 and TRBJ1-1. TRBV7-5 is assigned pseudogene status. This CDR3 spans 17 amino acids. The CDR3 DNA sequence: TGTGTCAGAAGCTTGGCAGGGTCGGGCGGGGCGAACACTGAAGCTTTCTTT. Protein: CVRSLAGSGGANTEAFF.

The chain joins TRBV5-6 to TRBJ2-7, with TRBD1 matching 10 bases. Germline V CDR1 and CDR2: SGHDT, YYEEEE. With V trimmed by 7 bases and J by 1 base, 2 bases remained unmatched. This CDR3 is built from 13 residues. The CDR3 spells CASGDRGSYEQYF. In nucleotides, the CDR3 is TGTGCCAGCGGGGACAGGGGTTCCTACGAGCAGTACTTC. Supplemented by reference TRBV5-6 and TRBJ2-7, the full variable domain reads DAGVTQSPTHLIKTRGQQVTLRCSPKSGHDTVSWYQQALGQGPQFIFQYYEEEERQRGNFPDRFSGHQFPNYSSELNVNALLLGDSALYLCASGDRGSYEQYFGPGTRLTVT.

Notes on this clone: The junction and the germline gene differ at one end; a read error may be behind it. This chain joins TRBV2 and TRBJ2-5; tentative D call: TRBD1 (6 bases). This CDR3 is built from 11 residues. CDR1 SNHLY and CDR2 FYNNEI come from the germline V gene. The CDR3 coding sequence is TGTGCCAGCAGTGAAGCGGGGGCGGATGACTTC. Its protein product is CASSEAGADDF. The full variable domain, its missing parts supplied by reference TRBV2 and TRBJ2-5, is EPEVTQTPSHQVTQMGQEVILRCVPISNHLYFYWYRQILGQKVEFLVSFYNNEISEKSEIFDDQFSVERPDGSNFTLKIRSTKLEDSAMYFCASSEAGADDFGPGTRLLVL.

The rearrangement uses TRBV4-1 and TRBJ1-2; D might be TRBD1 (5 bases). Germline V gene sequence: CDR1 MGHRA, CDR2 YSYEKL. This CDR3 is 16 amino acids long. Trimming pared 1 base from V and 2 bases from J, leaving 14 bases between. CDR3: CASSQGGGRGNYGYTF. The DNA of the CDR3 is TGCGCCAGCAGCCAAGGGGGGGGTCGGGGGAACTATGGCTACACCTTC.

The rearrangement links TRBV7-3 to TRBJ2-2, with D possibly TRBD2 on 5 matching bases. V gave up 2 bases and J gave up 3 bases, with 10 bases separating them. CDR1 is SGHTA and CDR2 is FQGTGA in the germline V gene. The CDR3 is made up of 15 amino acids. CDR3 region: CASSLFRGDTGELFF. In DNA form, the CDR3 reads TGTGCCAGCAGCTTATTTCGGGGTGACACCGGGGAGCTGTTTTTT.

V is TRBV6-5 and J is TRBJ1-2, with D possibly TRBD1 on 6 matching bases. V was clipped by 6 bases and J by 7 bases, with 15 bases between them. The CDR3 covers 13 residues. Germline V gene lookup returns CDR1 MNHEY and CDR2 SVGAGI. The CDR3 spells CASRTSGEGGYTF. For the CDR3, the DNA is TGTGCCAGCAGGACCTCAGGGGAGGGTGGCTACACCTTC.

The rearrangement uses TRBV27 and TRBJ2-3, with TRBD2 identical over 8 bases. With 5 bases clipped from V and 1 base from J, the junction kept 11 bases outside the gene matches. Germline CDR1 is MNHEY and CDR2 is SMNVEV (reference sequence). The CDR3 has 17 amino acids. In nucleotides, the CDR3 is TGTGCCAGCAGTCCCTTCCGGGGGGGCCCCGGCACAGATACGCAGTATTTT. As protein: CASSPFRGGPGTDTQYF.